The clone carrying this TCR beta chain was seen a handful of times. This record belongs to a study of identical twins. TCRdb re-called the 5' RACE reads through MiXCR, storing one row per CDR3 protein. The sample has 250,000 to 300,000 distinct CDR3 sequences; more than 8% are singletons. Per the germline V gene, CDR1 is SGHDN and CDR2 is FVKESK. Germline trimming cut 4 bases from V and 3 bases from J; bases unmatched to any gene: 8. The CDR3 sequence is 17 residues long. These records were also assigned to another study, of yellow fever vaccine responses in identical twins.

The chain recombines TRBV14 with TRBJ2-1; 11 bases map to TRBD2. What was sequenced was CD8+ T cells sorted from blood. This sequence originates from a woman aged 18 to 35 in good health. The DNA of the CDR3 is TGTGCCAGCAGCCCTTCTTGGACTAGCGGGTTCTACAATGAGCAGTTCTTC. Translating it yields CASSPSWTSGFYNEQFF.